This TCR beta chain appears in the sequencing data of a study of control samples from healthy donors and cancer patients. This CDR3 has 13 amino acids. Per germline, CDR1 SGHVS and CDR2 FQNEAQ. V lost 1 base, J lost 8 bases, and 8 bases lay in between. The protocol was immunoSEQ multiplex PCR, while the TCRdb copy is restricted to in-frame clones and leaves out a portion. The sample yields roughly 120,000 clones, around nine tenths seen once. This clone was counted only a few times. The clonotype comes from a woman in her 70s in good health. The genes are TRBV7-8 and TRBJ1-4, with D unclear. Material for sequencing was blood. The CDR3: CASSLGVKEKLFF. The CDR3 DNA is TGTGCCAGCAGCTTAGGCGTGAAGGAAAAACTGTTTTTT.